Below are 2 T cell receptor beta chains sequenced from a single sample in a study of tumor-infiltrating lymphocytes in primary liver carcinoma. The input was approximately 500 ng total RNA; TCR beta cDNA was made from it with a constant-region primer. Libraries for TCR beta were built through three nested multiplex PCR rounds, which together made up a slightly modified ARM-PCR procedure. A C-beta reverse primer was combined with TRBV1-TRBV30 forward primers in the first two PCR rounds, and each round had 9 to 10 cycles. TCRdb processed the multiplex PCR reads anew with MiXCR; each CDR3 protein has one entry. Seen here are tens of thousands of distinct CDR3 sequences, roughly 80% observed once, and the top ten hold around 45%. Total RNA and DNA came together from roughly 20-30 mg of bulk tissue without cell sorting. The sequenced sample consisted of liver tumor tissue from sampling region 3. Described subset: tumor region T3, left-lateral pole. The source is a middle-aged man with primary liver carcinoma and hepatitis B virus infection.

Of note for this clonotype: At one of its ends the junction is not consistent with the germline gene, which may arise from a read error. The rearrangement joins TRBV11-1 to TRBJ2-3, with 7 bases that match TRBD2. The length of the CDR3 is 15 residues. Germline V gives CDR1 SGHAT, CDR2 FQDESV (reference sequence). This CDR3 reads CASSEGGGLTDMQYF. Written as DNA, the CDR3 is TGTGCCAGCAGCGAAGGCGGGGGTTTAACAGATATGCAATACTTT.

This clonotype was detected ten times or more. This sequence may be a read error, since a much larger clone differs from it by one base. The chain couples TRBV6-6 to TRBJ2-2; D gene unclear. The CDR3 length is 13 residues. V shed 5 bases and J shed 3 bases, with 7 bases lying between them. The V gene's germline CDR1 is MNHNY and CDR2 SVGAGI (reference sequence). CDR3 bases: TGTGCCAGCAGTGCAACGGACACCGGGGAGCTGTTTTTT. This gives the protein CASSATDTGELFF.